Listed here is a single T cell receptor beta chain. Sequencing was performed with immunoSEQ multiplex PCR; in TCRdb, only in-frame clones are kept and a portion is missing. Here the sample spans 2,500,000 or so clones, around 90% being singletons. These data belong to a study of shared clonotypes between healthy human individuals. This CDR3 comprises 16 residues. The germline V gene encodes CDR1 MNHNY and CDR2 SVGAGI (reference sequence). The J segment lost 1 base and the V segment lost 4 bases, leaving 8 bases of the junction unmatched. The chain recombines TRBV6-6 with TRBJ2-7; 9 bases line up with TRBD1. The sample comprised naive CD4+ T cells from PBMCs. Noted subset: CD45RA+ positively selected. The TCR sequence derives from a man younger than 35 in good health. Some clones in this sample may be carry-over from other donors' samples. The CDR3 sequence is CASSFSRTGASYEQYF. The CDR3 DNA reads as TGTGCCAGCAGTTTTTCTCGGACAGGGGCATCCTACGAGCAGTACTTC.